These 27 T cell receptor beta chains were all obtained from the same sample, sequenced in a study of long-term antiretroviral therapy in people with HIV. Sequencing used immunoSEQ v3.0 at survey level. Generated by immunoSEQ multiplex PCR, the TCRdb table keeps only in-frame clones and is missing some. The table shows roughly 30,000 clones, with over 90% occurring only once. The source was unsorted PBMCs, collected 5.3 years after starting antiretroviral therapy. Every receptor here comes from a man aged 50 to 60 with HIV.

The chain employs TRBV11-2 and TRBJ2-7; tentatively, D is TRBD1 (5 bases). The germline V and J ends were trimmed by 2 bases and 1 base, with 15 bases remaining between them. Germline V gene sequence: CDR1 SGHAT, CDR2 FQNNGV. CDR3 size: 16 residues. The CDR3 nucleotides are TGTGCCAGCAGCTTACCATCCAGGGCATCATCCTACGAGCAGTACTTC. It translates to CASSLPSRASSYEQYF.

The chain couples TRBV5-1 to TRBJ2-1, with 7 bases that match TRBD1. Trimming removed 4 bases from V and 10 bases from J; junction bases left unmatched: 14. The CDR3 totals 15 residues. From germline, CDR1 is SGHRS and CDR2 YFSETQ. CDR3 nucleotides: TGCGCCAGCAGCACTGCCAACCCAATACAGGGGGAGCAGTTCTTC. Its protein is CASSTANPIQGEQFF. The full variable domain, in which reference TRBV5-1 and TRBJ2-1 provide the parts outside the CDR3, is KAGVTQTPRYLIKTRGQQVTLSCSPISGHRSVSWYQQTPGQGLQFLFEYFSETQRNKGNFPGRFSGRQFSNSRSEMNVSTLELGDSALYLCASSTANPIQGEQFFGPGTRLTVL.

The chain joins TRBV25-1 to TRBJ1-2; a possible D gene is TRBD1 (5 bases). With 6 bases removed from V and 7 bases from J, the gap between germline ends came to 12 bases. The CDR3 sequence is 12 residues long. The V gene's germline CDR1 is MGHDK and CDR2 SYGVNS. The CDR3 is CASRTDRTGYTF. DNA for the CDR3: TGTGCCAGCAGGACAGACAGAACTGGCTACACCTTC.

V and J are TRBV5-5 and TRBJ2-2; no reliable D call. V dropped 4 bases and J dropped 4 bases, with 11 bases sitting between them. CDR1 and CDR2 (germline): SGHKS, YYEKEE (reference sequence). The length of the CDR3 is 14 residues. CDR3 in DNA: TGTGCCAGCAGCCTTCGCGGTAGCACCGGGGAGCTGTTTTTT. Protein: CASSLRGSTGELFF.

The chain employs TRBV29-1 and TRBJ2-1, with TRBD2 matching over 9 bases. Per germline, CDR1 SQVTM and CDR2 ANQGSEA. This CDR3 is 13 amino acids long. Trimming at V came to 8 bases and at J to 5 bases, leaving 7 bases not matched to a gene. The CDR3 is CSFWGTSHNEQFF. CDR3 nucleotides: TGCAGCTTCTGGGGGACTAGCCACAATGAGCAGTTCTTC.

The gene calls are TRBV7-9 and TRBJ1-3, with D uncertain. Trimming removed 1 base from V and 0 bases from J, with 1 base in between. CDR3 size: 13 residues. Germline CDR1 is SEHNR and CDR2 is FQNEAQ (reference sequence). For the CDR3, the DNA is TGTGCCAGCAGCTTAGACTCTGGAAACACCATATATTTT. Translation gives CASSLDSGNTIYF.

The chain carries TRBV19 and TRBJ1-5; D ambiguous. The CDR3 covers 15 residues. The V end lost 7 bases, the J end lost 0 bases, and 13 bases lay between the germline ends. The germline V gene has CDR1 LNHDA and CDR2 SQIVND (reference sequence). CDR3 amino acids: CASIPTPDSNQPQHF. The DNA of the CDR3 is TGTGCCAGTATTCCGACGCCAGATAGCAATCAGCCCCAGCATTTT.

The rearrangement joins TRBV2 to TRBJ2-6, with a weak D call TRBD1 (5 bases). The CDR3 consists of 16 residues. Trimming pared 7 bases from V and 0 bases from J, leaving 13 bases between. Germline V gene data show CDR1 as SNHLY and CDR2 as FYNNEI. In nucleotides, the CDR3 is TGTGCCAGCATACCCGACAGATCCTCTGGGGCCAACGTCCTGACTTTC. Its protein product is CASIPDRSSGANVLTF.

This sequence joins TRBV19 and TRBJ2-5; D might be TRBD1 or TRBD2, each matching 5 bases. This CDR3 is built from 17 residues. Deletions cut 5 bases from V and 1 base from J, with 20 bases between. Germline CDR1 LNHDA, CDR2 SQIVND (reference sequence). This CDR3 is CASSPITGPSPQETQYF. The CDR3 region has the DNA TGTGCCAGTAGTCCGATCACGGGACCTTCCCCCCAAGAGACCCAGTACTTC.

The V and J genes are TRBV20-1 and TRBJ2-4; D is unresolved. Germline assignment: CDR1 DFQATT and CDR2 SNEGSKA (reference sequence). This CDR3 contains 11 residues. V lost 4 bases to trimming and J lost 8 bases, with 9 bases between them. CDR3 bases: TGCAGTGCTACCGATGAAGACATTCAGTACTTC. Amino acids: CSATDEDIQYF.

The gene calls are TRBV18 and TRBJ2-3; 11 bases are a match to TRBD2. CDR1 is KGHSH, CDR2 LQKENI, per germline. The trim removed 6 bases at V and 1 base at J, leaving 18 bases unmatched. The CDR3 covers 20 residues. The CDR3 DNA is TGTGCCAGCTCTTTGCTGCCCACTAGCGGGGGCCTCGTGGGCACAGATACGCAGTATTTT. This translates into CASSLLPTSGGLVGTDTQYF.

This chain uses TRBV5-1 with TRBJ2-7; D may be TRBD1 (7 bases). Looked up from germline, CDR1 is SGHRS and CDR2 is YFSETQ. The CDR3 has 14 residues. V was clipped by 6 bases and J by 4 bases, with 17 bases between them. The CDR3 nucleotides read TGCGCCAGCACATGGGTGGCAGGGGGGTACGAGCAGTACTTC. This translates into CASTWVAGGYEQYF.

The V call is TRBV11-2, the J call TRBJ1-6; no firm D call. V lost 1 base to trimming and J lost 10 bases, with 14 bases between them. The V gene's germline CDR1 is SGHAT and CDR2 FQNNGV. CDR3 length: 15 residues. CDR3 nucleotide sequence: TGTGCCAGCAGCTTAGGAGGCGGGGTATGGTCACCCCTCCACTTT. It specifies CASSLGGGVWSPLHF.

This clone was counted once. The chain joins TRBV25-1 to TRBJ1-2; 7 positions agree with TRBD1. The CDR3 covers 12 residues. CDR1 is MGHDK and CDR2 is SYGVNS in the germline V gene. After removal of 6 bases from V and 5 bases from J, the junction contained 3 bases not matched to a gene. In DNA form, the CDR3 reads TGTGCCAGCAGGGACAGGTATTATGGCTACACCTTC. It encodes CASRDRYYGYTF.

About this clone: Its ends do not fully match the called genes, so a read error is possible. The rearrangement uses TRBV6-1 and TRBJ2-1; D call uncertain. From germline, CDR1 is MNHNS and CDR2 SASEGT. The CDR3 runs 11 residues. CDR3 amino acids: CASSDYKEQFF. The CDR3 nucleotides read TGTGCCAGCAGTGACTACAAAGAGCAGTTCTTC.

The genes are TRBV19 and TRBJ2-1; unclear D gene. Per the germline V gene, CDR1 is LNHDA and CDR2 is SQIVND (reference sequence). CDR3 length: 13 residues. The V end was cut by 4 bases, the J end by 3 bases, with 7 bases between. For the CDR3, the DNA is TGTGCCAGTAGTAGGGATCTCTACAATGAGCAGTTCTTC. Translation gives CASSRDLYNEQFF.

The chain employs TRBV2 and TRBJ2-5, with D hard to call. Trimming pared 2 bases from V and 3 bases from J, leaving 7 bases between. CDR1 SNHLY and CDR2 FYNNEI come from the germline V gene. The CDR3 has 13 residues. The CDR3, as DNA: TGTGCCAGCAGTGAATGGCCGAAAGAGACCCAGTACTTC. Its translation: CASSEWPKETQYF.

This clone came up once. The chain has TRBV5-6 and TRBJ2-7, with a tentative D call TRBD2 (5 bases). Germline CDR1 SGHDT, CDR2 YYEEEE. The CDR3 spans 13 residues. V gave up 6 bases and J gave up 4 bases, with 14 bases separating them. This CDR3 is CASNSGRGYEQYF. For the CDR3, the DNA is TGTGCCAGCAACTCAGGACGCGGGTACGAGCAGTACTTC. The variable domain in full, with the rest retrieved from reference TRBV5-6 and TRBJ2-7, is DAGVTQSPTHLIKTRGQQVTLRCSPKSGHDTVSWYQQALGQGPQFIFQYYEEEERQRGNFPDRFSGHQFPNYSSELNVNALLLGDSALYLCASNSGRGYEQYFGPGTRLTVT.

This chain joins TRBV29-1 and TRBJ1-1; D call uncertain. The germline V and J ends were trimmed by 5 bases and 1 base, with 8 bases remaining between them. This CDR3 comprises 12 residues. Germline V gene data show CDR1 as SQVTM and CDR2 as ANQGSEA. The CDR3 reads CSVRGGNTEAFF. In DNA form, the CDR3 reads TGCAGCGTTCGGGGAGGGAACACTGAAGCTTTCTTT.

The chain links TRBV30 to TRBJ1-5; D gene unclear. The CDR3 covers 14 residues. V gave up 4 bases and J gave up 0 bases, with 10 bases separating them. Germline loops: CDR1 GTSNPN, CDR2 SVGIG (reference sequence). For the CDR3, the DNA is TGTGCCTGGACTCGTGGAAATAGCAATCAGCCCCAGCATTTT. Residues: CAWTRGNSNQPQHF.

The V and J genes are TRBV5-1 and TRBJ2-3; no clear D gene. Germline CDR1 is SGHRS and CDR2 is YFSETQ. The CDR3 is made up of 15 amino acids. The V end was cut by 0 bases, the J end by 3 bases, with 11 bases between. Here the CDR3 reads CASSLDGIRTDTQYF. In DNA form, the CDR3 reads TGCGCCAGCAGCTTGGATGGGATTAGGACAGATACGCAGTATTTT.

The genes are TRBV19 and TRBJ1-3, with D possibly matching TRBD1 (6 bases). Germline V gene sequence: CDR1 LNHDA, CDR2 SQIVND (reference sequence). The CDR3 is 15 residues long. The V and J ends lost 5 bases and 2 bases respectively, with 13 bases between them. As DNA, the CDR3 is TGTGCCAGTAGTCCTTTATCAGGGGCTGGAAACACCATATATTTT. Protein: CASSPLSGAGNTIYF.

The V and J genes are TRBV21-1 and TRBJ1-4. TRBV21-1 is recorded as a pseudogene. The CDR3 has 17 amino acids. Here the CDR3 reads CASSKAVETATNEKLFF. The CDR3, as DNA: TGTGCCAGCAGCAAAGCGGTGGAAACTGCAACTAATGAAAAACTGTTTTTT.

This chain connects TRBV4-1 to TRBJ2-3; D might be TRBD1 (7 bases). Germline CDR1 is MGHRA and CDR2 is YSYEKL. The CDR3 has 14 amino acids. V lost 0 bases and J lost 4, with 8 bases in between. The chain's CDR3 is CASSQDRGADTQYF. The CDR3 region has the DNA TGCGCCAGCAGCCAAGACAGGGGGGCAGATACGCAGTATTTT.

The gene calls are TRBV5-6 and TRBJ1-5, with D maybe TRBD1 (5 bases). Trimming shortened V by 3 bases and J by 7 bases, and 8 bases separated the two germline ends. This CDR3 spans 12 amino acids. Germline V gives CDR1 SGHDT, CDR2 YYEEEE. The CDR3 region is CASSSTEQPQHF. The DNA for the CDR3 is TGTGCCAGCAGCTCGACAGAACAGCCCCAGCATTTT.

The V gene is TRBV19, the J gene TRBJ1-1; TRBD1 matches 7 bases. This CDR3 has 14 amino acids. Germline V lookup: CDR1 LNHDA, CDR2 SQIVND (reference sequence). With V trimmed by 11 bases and J by 0 bases, 9 bases remained unmatched. CDR3 residues: CASSGQTMNTEAFF. The CDR3 DNA reads as TGTGCCTCCTCGGGACAGACGATGAACACTGAAGCTTTCTTT.

This rearrangement joins TRBV29-1 to TRBJ2-3; 7 nucleotides line up with TRBD1. J was trimmed by 2 bases and V by 8 bases; bases with no gene match: 7. The CDR3 is 13 residues long. Germline assignment: CDR1 SQVTM and CDR2 ANQGSEA. This chain's CDR3 is CSSEGQATDTQYF. Written as DNA, the CDR3 is TGCAGCTCCGAAGGACAGGCCACAGATACGCAGTATTTT.